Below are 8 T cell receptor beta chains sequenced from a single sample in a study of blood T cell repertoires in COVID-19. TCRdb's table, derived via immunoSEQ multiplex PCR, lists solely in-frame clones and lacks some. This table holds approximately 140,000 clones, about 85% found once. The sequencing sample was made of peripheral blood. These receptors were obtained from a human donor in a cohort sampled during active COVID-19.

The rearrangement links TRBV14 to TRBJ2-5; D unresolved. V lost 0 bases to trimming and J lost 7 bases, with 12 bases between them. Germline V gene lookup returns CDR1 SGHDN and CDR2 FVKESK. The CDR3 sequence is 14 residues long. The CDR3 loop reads CASSQEQSSRTQYF. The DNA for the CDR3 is TGTGCCAGCAGCCAAGAACAATCATCAAGGACCCAGTACTTC. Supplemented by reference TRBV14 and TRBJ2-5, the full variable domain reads EAGVTQFPSHSVIEKGQTVTLRCDPISGHDNLYWYRRVMGKEIKFLLHFVKESKQDESGMPNNRFLAERTGGTYSTLKVQPAELEDSGVYFCASSQEQSSRTQYFGPGTRLLVL.

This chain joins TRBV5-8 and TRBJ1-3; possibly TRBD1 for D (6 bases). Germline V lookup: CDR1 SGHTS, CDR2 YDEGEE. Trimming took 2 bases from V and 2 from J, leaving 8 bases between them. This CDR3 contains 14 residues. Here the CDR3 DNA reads TGTGCCAGCAGCTTAGGACAGACTGGAAACACCATATATTTT. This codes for CASSLGQTGNTIYF.

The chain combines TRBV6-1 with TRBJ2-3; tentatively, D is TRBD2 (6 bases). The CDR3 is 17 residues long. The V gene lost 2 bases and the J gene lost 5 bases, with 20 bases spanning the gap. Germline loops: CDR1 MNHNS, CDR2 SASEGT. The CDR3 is CASSEQVSGHTLDTQYF. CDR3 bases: TGTGCCAGCAGTGAACAAGTTAGCGGACATACACTAGATACGCAGTATTTT.

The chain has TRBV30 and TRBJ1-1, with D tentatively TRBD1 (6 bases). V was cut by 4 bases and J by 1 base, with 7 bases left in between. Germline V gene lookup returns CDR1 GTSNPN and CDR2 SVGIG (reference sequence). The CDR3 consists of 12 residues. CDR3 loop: CAWKQGNTEAFF. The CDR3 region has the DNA TGTGCCTGGAAACAGGGGAACACTGAAGCTTTCTTT.

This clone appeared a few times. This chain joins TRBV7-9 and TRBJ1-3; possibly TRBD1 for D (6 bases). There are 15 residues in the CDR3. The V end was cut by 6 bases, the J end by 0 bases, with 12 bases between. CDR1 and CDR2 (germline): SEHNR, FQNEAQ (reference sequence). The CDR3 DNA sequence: TGTGCCAGCAGTCTACAGGGCACCTCTGGAAACACCATATATTTT. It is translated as CASSLQGTSGNTIYF.

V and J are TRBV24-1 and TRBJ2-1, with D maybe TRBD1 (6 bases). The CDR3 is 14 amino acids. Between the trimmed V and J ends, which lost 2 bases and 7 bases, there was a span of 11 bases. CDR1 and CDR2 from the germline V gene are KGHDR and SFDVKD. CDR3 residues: CATSDSNRANEQFF. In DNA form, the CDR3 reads TGTGCCACCAGTGATTCAAACAGGGCGAATGAGCAGTTCTTC.

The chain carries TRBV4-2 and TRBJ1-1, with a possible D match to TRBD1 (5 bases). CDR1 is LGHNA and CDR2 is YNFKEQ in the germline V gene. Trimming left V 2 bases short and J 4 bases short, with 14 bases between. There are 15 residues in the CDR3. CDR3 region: CASSQMRRGTTEAFF. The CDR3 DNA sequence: TGTGCCAGCAGCCAAATGAGGCGGGGGACCACTGAAGCTTTCTTT.

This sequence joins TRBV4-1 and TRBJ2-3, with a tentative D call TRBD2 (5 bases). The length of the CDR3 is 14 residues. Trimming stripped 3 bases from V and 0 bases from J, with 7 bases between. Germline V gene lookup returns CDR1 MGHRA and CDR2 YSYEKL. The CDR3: CASSQGRSTDTQYF. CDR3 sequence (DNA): TGCGCCAGCAGCCAGGGGAGAAGCACAGATACGCAGTATTTT.